Following are 15 T cell receptor beta chains from one sample sequenced in a study of early T cells in non-severe SARS-CoV-2 infection. One entry per CDR3 protein, called by TCRdb with MiXCR from the 5' RACE reads. The sample has about 55,000 distinct CDR3 sequences; 14% to 15% are singletons. Sequencing used whole blood, obtained at baseline. These receptors were obtained from an adult who was a healthcare worker with PCR-confirmed SARS-CoV-2 infection or an uninfected control (not recorded which).

The gene calls are TRBV5-1 and TRBJ2-7; D unresolved. With 2 bases removed from V and 0 bases from J, the gap between germline ends came to 12 bases. This CDR3 contains 15 residues. Per the germline V gene, CDR1 is SGHRS and CDR2 is YFSETQ. The CDR3 loop reads CASSLEAVPSYEQYF. The CDR3 DNA reads TGCGCCAGCAGCTTAGAGGCCGTACCCTCCTACGAGCAGTACTTC.

This chain connects TRBV5-6 to TRBJ2-2; D is unresolved. Germline CDR1 and CDR2: SGHDT and YYEEEE. V lost 2 bases to trimming and J lost 4 bases, with 18 bases between them. The CDR3 runs to 17 residues. The CDR3: CASSFSPAGTVTGELFF. The CDR3 DNA follows: TGTGCCAGCAGCTTTTCTCCAGCCGGCACGGTCACCGGGGAGCTGTTTTTT. Looking up the rest from reference TRBV5-6 and TRBJ2-2 gives the full variable domain: DAGVTQSPTHLIKTRGQQVTLRCSPKSGHDTVSWYQQALGQGPQFIFQYYEEEERQRGNFPDRFSGHQFPNYSSELNVNALLLGDSALYLCASSFSPAGTVTGELFFGEGSRLTVL.

This clonotype was seen a handful of times. The V and J genes are TRBV12-3 or TRBV12-4 and TRBJ1-4; no reliable D call. The CDR3 contains 13 residues. Trimming removed 3 bases from V and 3 bases from J, with 5 bases in between. CDR3 region: CASSLAANEKLFF. The CDR3 DNA reads as TGTGCCAGCAGTTTGGCAGCTAATGAAAAACTGTTTTTT.

This chain links TRBV5-1 with TRBJ2-1; the D gene is possibly TRBD2 (5 bases). The germline V gene encodes CDR1 SGHRS and CDR2 YFSETQ. The CDR3 is made up of 14 amino acids. The V gene lost 0 bases and the J gene lost 6 bases, with 10 bases spanning the gap. DNA for the CDR3: TGCGCCAGCAGCTTGGATGGAGGATTCAATGAGCAGTTCTTC. Translated, it gives CASSLDGGFNEQFF.

This rearrangement joins TRBV2 to TRBJ2-2; D call uncertain. Germline assignment: CDR1 SNHLY and CDR2 FYNNEI. This CDR3 is built from 15 residues. Trimming stripped 3 bases from V and 4 bases from J, with 12 bases between. CDR3 DNA sequence: TGTGCCAGCAGTGACCCCAGGATAGGCACCGGGGAGCTGTTTTTT. Encoded protein: CASSDPRIGTGELFF.

The gene calls are TRBV3-1 and TRBJ2-6; no firm D call. Trimming took off 4 bases at V and 0 bases at J, with 7 bases between the two ends. Germline loops: CDR1 LGHDT, CDR2 YNNKEL (reference sequence). The CDR3 sequence is 15 residues long. As DNA, the CDR3 is TGTGCCAGCAGCCCTATTTTCTCTGGGGCCAACGTCCTGACTTTC. It translates to CASSPIFSGANVLTF.

In its sample, this clonotype was seen many times. J is TRBJ2-5 and V is TRBV29-1; D uncertain. With 2 bases removed from V and 2 bases from J, the gap between germline ends came to 9 bases. The CDR3 is 13 amino acids. Germline loops: CDR1 SQVTM, CDR2 ANQGSEA. CDR3 nucleotide sequence: TGCAGCGTTGAACATGATAAACAAGAGACCCAGTACTTC. Its protein product is CSVEHDKQETQYF.

By sample fraction, this clonotype is medium-sized (0.01 to 0.1%). For the CDR3, the DNA is TGTGCCAGCAGCTTAGACACCGGGGAGCTGTTTTTT. Translating gives CASSLDTGELFF. The chain links TRBV7-6 to TRBJ2-2; D not resolved. V was trimmed by 1 base and J by 3 bases, leaving 0 bases between them. The CDR3 runs 12 residues. CDR1 and CDR2 from the germline V gene are SGHVS and FNYEAQ.

This clonotype was counted only a few times. The chain couples TRBV12-3 or TRBV12-4 to TRBJ1-6; no reliable D call. V lost 6 bases, J lost 7 bases, and 16 bases lay in between. The CDR3 is 15 residues long. In DNA form, the CDR3 reads TGTGCCAGCAGCACCGACCTGGTCCGGAATTCACCCCTCCACTTT. Translating it yields CASSTDLVRNSPLHF.

This clonotype was seen many times. The CDR3 reads CASSLRQGNSPLHF. CDR3 in DNA: TGTGCCAGCAGTTTAAGGCAGGGGAATTCACCCCTCCACTTT. The chain joins TRBV12-3 or TRBV12-4 to TRBJ1-6; D perhaps matches TRBD1 (6 bases). Trimming pared 2 bases from V and 7 bases from J, leaving 9 bases between. The CDR3 is 14 amino acids.

This sequence joins TRBV27 and TRBJ2-5; maybe TRBD1 (6 bases). The CDR3 covers 13 residues. Deletions cut 6 bases from V and 5 bases from J, with 13 bases between. The germline V gene encodes CDR1 MNHEY and CDR2 SMNVEV (reference sequence). The CDR3 DNA sequence: TGTGCCAGCAGCCCAGGGGCGCGGGAGACCCAGTACTTC. Translation gives CASSPGARETQYF.

The V call is TRBV28, the J call TRBJ2-3; D not resolved. Germline loops: CDR1 MDHEN, CDR2 SYDVKM. The length of the CDR3 is 13 residues. V lost 6 bases and J 5 bases, leaving 12 bases between the germline ends. CDR3 nucleotides: TGTGCCAGCAGATACGGCGTGGGAGATACGCAGTATTTT. It specifies CASRYGVGDTQYF. Supplemented by reference TRBV28 and TRBJ2-3, the full variable domain reads DVKVTQSSRYLVKRTGEKVFLECVQDMDHENMFWYRQDPGLGLRLIYFSYDVKMKEKGDIPEGYSVSREKKERFSLILESASTNQTSMYLCASRYGVGDTQYFGPGTRLTVL.

CDR3 in DNA: TGTGCCAGCAGCACTGAGCGACAGGGGTGTAGTCCTGAAGCTTTCTTT. This gives the protein CASSTERQGCSPEAFF. The chain couples TRBV21-1 to TRBJ1-1; the table names TRBD1, a call not compared with the DNA. TRBV21-1 is marked as a pseudogene. The CDR3 is 16 amino acids.

This clonotype has a handful of counts. The chain is built from TRBV7-2 and TRBJ2-7; 9 bases align to TRBD2. CDR1 is SGHTA, CDR2 FQGNSA, per germline. The CDR3 has 15 amino acids. Trimming cost V 5 bases and J 4 bases; bases outside gene matches: 9. The CDR3 here is CASSPSSSGTYEQYF. In DNA form, the CDR3 reads TGTGCCAGCAGCCCTTCGTCTAGCGGGACGTACGAGCAGTACTTC. The complete variable domain, with remaining parts taken from reference TRBV7-2 and TRBJ2-7, reads GAGVSQSPSNKVTEKGKDVELRCDPISGHTALYWYRQSLGQGLEFLIYFQGNSAPDKSGLPSDRFSAERTGGSVSTLTIQRTQQEDSAVYLCASSPSSSGTYEQYFGPGTRLTVT.

The chain employs TRBV6-6 and TRBJ2-7; D is uncertain. Germline assignment: CDR1 MNHNY and CDR2 SVGAGI (reference sequence). The CDR3 has 14 residues. V was shortened by 4 bases and J by 0 bases, with 10 bases between the two germline ends. CDR3 bases: TGTGCCAGCAGTTTAACGACGGTCTCCTACGAGCAGTACTTC. Translating gives CASSLTTVSYEQYF.